The subject of this entry is one T cell receptor beta chain. V shed 2 bases, J shed 3 bases, and the junction held 4 bases outside the gene matches. CDR1 and CDR2 from the germline V gene are SGHVS and FNYEAQ. The CDR3 is made up of 16 amino acids. The sample belongs to a study of blood T cell repertoires in COVID-19. On the study more broadly: Material from acute and convalescent COVID-19 was sourced from the United States, Italy and Spain. From T cells, B-cell-depleted T cells, or PBMCs came the material, which was cDNA or gDNA.

Repertoires were generated with immunoSEQ multiplex PCR, while TCRdb's copy carries only in-frame clones and drops some. In the table there are about 64,000 clones, 65% to 90% of which are singletons. This receptor was identified in a woman in her sixties with acute or convalescent COVID-19. The chain uses TRBV7-6 and TRBJ2-2, with 9 bases identical to TRBD2. Sequencing was done on a sample of peripheral blood. CDR3 protein: CASSLWLAGDTGELFF. CDR3 DNA sequence: TGTGCCAGCAGCTTATGGTTAGCGGGGGACACCGGGGAGCTGTTTTTT.